The 17 T cell receptor beta chains reported below all come from one sample, sequenced in a study of T cells after yellow fever vaccination. TCRdb itself ran the 5' RACE reads through MiXCR, one entry per CDR3 protein. The top ten hold 15% to 20% of the sample, which has nearly 350,000 distinct CDR3 sequences, 7% to 9% seen once. The specimen was PBMCs, collected about 49 days after the first yellow fever vaccination. The receptor set was obtained from a man aged 18 to 29 who received the YFV17D yellow fever vaccine.

This chain connects TRBV4-3 to TRBJ1-2; TRBD1 matches at 7 bases. J was trimmed by 8 bases and V by 0 bases; bases with no gene match: 3. Looked up from germline, CDR1 is LGHNA and CDR2 is YSLEER. CDR3 length equals 13 residues. In nucleotides, the CDR3 is TGCGCCAGCAGCCAAGATCAGGGGGACGGCTACACCTTC. It encodes CASSQDQGDGYTF.

The chain uses TRBV7-6 and TRBJ1-1; a weak D match, TRBD1 (5 bases). V dropped 0 bases and J dropped 2 bases, with 7 bases sitting between them. The CDR3 length is 14 residues. Germline lookup yields CDR1 SGHVS and CDR2 FNYEAQ. The CDR3 loop is CASSLAGENTEAFF. The CDR3 DNA follows: TGTGCCAGCAGCTTAGCGGGGGAAAACACTGAAGCTTTCTTT.

This clonotype occurred many times. The rearrangement joins TRBV9 to TRBJ1-4; possibly TRBD1 for D (6 bases). Germline lookup yields CDR1 SGDLS and CDR2 YYNGEE. The CDR3 is 14 residues long. V gave up 7 bases and J gave up 3 bases, with 13 bases separating them. CDR3 sequence reads: CASSTGQANEKLFF. Here the CDR3 DNA reads TGTGCCAGCTCTACAGGGCAGGCTAATGAAAAACTGTTTTTT.

This clonotype turned up a few times. The rearrangement joins TRBV7-2 to TRBJ1-6; D gene ambiguous. V was cut by 5 bases and J by 6 bases, with 14 bases left in between. The CDR3 contains 15 residues. CDR1 is SGHTA, CDR2 FQGNSA, per germline. The CDR3 reads CASSPMGLINSPLHF. For the CDR3, the DNA is TGTGCCAGCAGCCCAATGGGCCTCATTAATTCACCCCTCCACTTT. The full variable domain, its missing parts supplied by reference TRBV7-2 and TRBJ1-6, is GAGVSQSPSNKVTEKGKDVELRCDPISGHTALYWYRQSLGQGLEFLIYFQGNSAPDKSGLPSDRFSAERTGGSVSTLTIQRTQQEDSAVYLCASSPMGLINSPLHFGNGTRLTVT.

The chain is built from TRBV6-2 or TRBV6-3 and TRBJ2-1, with D unresolved. Trimming stripped 4 bases from V and 9 bases from J, with 10 bases between. The germline gives CDR1 MNHEY, CDR2 SVGEGT. This CDR3 is 12 amino acids long. The chain's CDR3 is CASSSTGPEQFF. The DNA of the CDR3 is TGTGCCAGCAGTTCCACTGGGCCTGAGCAGTTCTTC.

The J gene is TRBJ1-5, the V gene TRBV5-1, with D possibly matching TRBD1 (5 bases). The CDR3 extends over 14 amino acids. Germline V gene data show CDR1 as SGHRS and CDR2 as YFSETQ. Trimming removed 2 bases at V and 3 bases at J, with 9 bases between. DNA for the CDR3: TGCGCCAGCAGCTTAGACAGTTACAATCAGCCCCAGCATTTT. Translation gives CASSLDSYNQPQHF.

This sequence joins TRBV11-2 and TRBJ2-5, with 10 positions matching TRBD1. This CDR3 comprises 14 residues. The V gene's germline CDR1 is SGHAT and CDR2 FQNNGV. The trim removed 6 bases at V and 4 bases at J, leaving 5 bases unmatched. CDR3 sequence: CASSPGQGSETQYF. Written as DNA, the CDR3 is TGTGCCAGCAGTCCGGGACAGGGGTCAGAGACCCAGTACTTC.

The chain recombines TRBV29-1 with TRBJ1-4; D is ambiguous. The V end was cut by 1 base, the J end by 8 bases, with 11 bases between. This CDR3 region has 13 residues. CDR1 SQVTM and CDR2 ANQGSEA come from the germline V gene. CDR3 nucleotides: TGCAGCGTTGAAGCTCAAGAGGACGAAAAACTGTTTTTT. Translating gives CSVEAQEDEKLFF.

V usage is TRBV18 and J usage is TRBJ1-1; D remains ambiguous. V gave up 2 bases and J gave up 7 bases, with 14 bases separating them. The CDR3 covers 14 residues. Germline V gene data show CDR1 as KGHSH and CDR2 as LQKENI. The CDR3 here is CASSPRGARHEAFF. The CDR3 bases are TGTGCCAGCTCACCAAGAGGAGCACGGCATGAAGCTTTCTTT.

This clonotype came up many times. The chain uses TRBV29-1 and TRBJ1-2, with 7 bases that match TRBD1. The CDR3 loop spans 13 amino acids. The V gene end was trimmed by 4 bases and the J gene end by 5 bases; junction bases not matched to a gene: 7. Germline values: CDR1 SQVTM, CDR2 ANQGSEA. The CDR3 spells CSVGGGASYGYTF. The CDR3 bases are TGCAGCGTTGGAGGGGGCGCGAGTTATGGCTACACCTTC.

This clonotype showed up many times. The V and J genes are TRBV6-1 and TRBJ2-1; 12 nucleotides agree with TRBD2. V shed 6 bases, J shed 10 bases, and the junction held 10 bases outside the gene matches. The CDR3 consists of 15 residues. Per the germline V gene, CDR1 is MNHNS and CDR2 is SASEGT. CDR3 protein: CASRDLAGGPQEQFF. DNA of the CDR3: TGTGCCAGCAGAGATCTAGCGGGGGGGCCTCAGGAGCAGTTCTTC.

This clonotype has only a few counts. As DNA, the CDR3 is TGTGCCAGCAGCTTAGAGGGGGCGAACAATGAGCAGTTCTTC. Protein: CASSLEGANNEQFF. This rearrangement joins TRBV7-2 to TRBJ2-1; TRBD1 aligns across 7 bases. The CDR3 totals 14 residues. J lost 5 bases, V lost 1 base, and 2 bases had no gene match. Germline-derived CDR1 and CDR2 are SGHTA and FQGNSA. Based on the CDR3 plus reference TRBV7-2 and TRBJ2-1, the full variable domain is GAGVSQSPSNKVTEKGKDVELRCDPISGHTALYWYRQSLGQGLEFLIYFQGNSAPDKSGLPSDRFSAERTGGSVSTLTIQRTQQEDSAVYLCASSLEGANNEQFFGPGTRLTVL.

This clonotype was counted a few times. The rearrangement uses TRBV5-1 and TRBJ2-2; the D gene is possibly TRBD2 (6 bases). V dropped 4 bases and J dropped 6 bases, with 16 bases sitting between them. The length of the CDR3 is 15 residues. Germline V gives CDR1 SGHRS, CDR2 YFSETQ. The CDR3 DNA sequence: TGCGCCAGCAGCCCCCTGACCGGGGGAGCCGGGGAGCTGTTTTTT. Translation gives CASSPLTGGAGELFF. Complete variable domain (other parts from reference TRBV5-1 and TRBJ2-2): KAGVTQTPRYLIKTRGQQVTLSCSPISGHRSVSWYQQTPGQGLQFLFEYFSETQRNKGNFPGRFSGRQFSNSRSEMNVSTLELGDSALYLCASSPLTGGAGELFFGEGSRLTVL.

This clonotype was seen more than once but under ten times. The J gene is TRBJ2-7, the V gene TRBV5-1; TRBD1 matches at 7 bases. Germline assignment: CDR1 SGHRS and CDR2 YFSETQ. The CDR3 length is 13 residues. V dropped 0 bases and J dropped 6; count of bases not matched to a gene: 3. CDR3: CASSLGTGAEQYV. For the CDR3, the DNA is TGCGCCAGCAGCTTGGGAACAGGGGCCGAGCAGTACGTC.

This chain links TRBV28 with TRBJ2-3; 13 nucleotides match TRBD2. The CDR3 covers 18 residues. V dropped 3 bases and J dropped 2; count of bases not matched to a gene: 8. Germline lookup yields CDR1 MDHEN and CDR2 SYDVKM. The CDR3 region has the DNA TGTGCCAGCAGTTTTTCCAGGACTAGCGGGGGCCTCACAGATACGCAGTATTTT. Encoded protein: CASSFSRTSGGLTDTQYF.

This clonotype was counted between two and nine times. This rearrangement joins TRBV6-1 to TRBJ2-1, with 7 bases aligning to TRBD1. Germline V gene lookup returns CDR1 MNHNS and CDR2 SASEGT. The CDR3 totals 18 residues. Trimming removed 6 bases from V and 0 bases from J; junction bases left unmatched: 14. The CDR3 region is CASSGRGTLLSSYNEQFF. The CDR3 bases are TGTGCCAGCAGCGGCAGGGGGACGTTACTAAGCTCCTACAATGAGCAGTTCTTC.

V gene TRBV5-1 combines with J gene TRBJ2-1; 7 nucleotides align to TRBD2. Trimming took 2 bases from V and 6 from J; bases not matched to a gene: 8. The CDR3 loop spans 15 amino acids. From germline, CDR1 is SGHRS and CDR2 YFSETQ. The CDR3 here is CASSFSGSRSNEQFF. DNA of the CDR3: TGCGCCAGCAGCTTTAGCGGGTCTAGATCCAATGAGCAGTTCTTC.